This TCR beta chain was captured in a study of blood T cell repertoires in COVID-19. The age range of participants was about 18 to 95 years, with residence in about two dozen US areas. Self-reported history from a screening survey and questionnaire set each donor's cohort. Two negative PCRs, clearance, or symptom resolution had been documented for recovered Cohort 3 donors. The CDR3 is 14 residues long. The germline V gene has CDR1 MNHEY and CDR2 SMNVEV (reference sequence). J gave up 5 bases and V 5 bases, and 6 bases lay outside the gene matches. Original processing notes: The assay estimated nucleated cells by amplifying reference gene primers. Sequencing was performed with immunoSEQ multiplex PCR; in TCRdb, only in-frame clones are kept and a portion is missing. Clone size and the V and J calls come from that table; the DNA yielded D and trimming. The sample contains 310,000 or so clones, roughly 87% of which appear only once.

The V call is TRBV27, the J call TRBJ1-5, with 7 bases aligning to TRBD1. The sequencing sample was made of PBMCs or T cells enriched from blood (not recorded which). This receptor was taken from a woman aged 18-30 years who had recovered from COVID-19. The CDR3 coding sequence is TGTGCCAGCAGTCCGGGGGACAGCTATCAGCCCCAGCATTTT. Protein: CASSPGDSYQPQHF.